The T cell receptor beta chain described here comes from a study of glioma-infiltrating T cells (dated by TCRdb to the mid-2010s). Broadly, across the study: The study sequenced TCR alpha- and beta-chain repertoires from glioma tissue, from non-neoplastic brain tissue and from matched peripheral blood mononuclear cells. To gauge divergence between tissue and blood T-cell populations, every tissue-infiltrating repertoire was compared against the peripheral blood repertoire from the same patient. Three low-grade glioma patients, several primary glioblastoma patients, and three non-glioma patients who contributed non-neoplastic brain tissue made up the paired cohort. Points the paper makes about the study in general: Group comparisons were based on small numbers of patients: three non-neoplastic, three low-grade glioma and roughly 8 glioblastoma patients. VJ-independent divergence between tissue and blood was below expectation in non-neoplastic patients but above expectation in all gliomas, especially low-grade gliomas. Only a very small number of CDR3 sequences turned up in both tissue and blood, a result put down to high CDR3 diversity combined with limited sampling.

The iRepertoire nested amplicon-rescue multiplex PCR (arm-PCR) platform was used to amplify TCR alpha and beta CDR3 regions from RNA. The input for one-step reverse transcription and amplification was about 100-450 ng of either tissue mRNA or PBMC total RNA. After bead purification, a secondary multiplex PCR added Illumina adapters, and libraries were gel-purified between 200 and 400 bp. Internal 6-nucleotide barcodes were carried by the libraries and were used for demultiplexing. Sequencing of libraries was performed on an Illumina MiSeq with 2x220 or 2x250 nucleotide paired-end reads. On the study's bioinformatics: Paired reads were merged using FLASH 1.2.11 and aligned with BWA-MEM to the GRCh37 human genome, and TRA and TRB reads were then extracted. An IMGT-derived reference of cassette sequences and CDR3 motifs, with pseudogenes included, was used for V and J assignment. Three-frame translation of reads was performed, and productive CDR3s were defined as those with a C...FGXG motif and no stop codons. Unique combinations of V-J cassette pair and CDR3 amino acid sequence were defined as clonotypes. Reads were filtered by Hamming distance, thresholded by each sample's sequence error rate in mapped regions. The raw public data were reprocessed by TCRdb itself: fastp quality trimming at Q25, MiXCR clonotype calling, in-frame beta chains only. When rows share a CDR3 protein, they turn into one entry using the most common DNA and genes. The V and J calls here are based on TCRdb, not the publication. The sample records about 130,000 distinct CDR3 sequences, around a quarter of which are singletons. About 30% of the sample goes to the ten largest clones.

The table lists this clonotype with a few counts. Its recognized antigen is unknown. No much larger clone is present one base from it, and per-base qualities are unavailable. CDR1 and CDR2 were assigned from the germline V gene as SGDLS and YYNGEE. Trimming costs V 3 bases and J 5 bases, and their ends lie 13 bases apart. Inclusive of the bounding cysteine and phenylalanine, the CDR3 is 14 residues long. The sequence is cut down to CDR3 DNA, 42 bases in frame from base 1. The source material was glioma tissue, nonneoplastic brain tissue, or PBMCs (not recorded which). This clonotype was sampled from a human donor with low-grade glioma or glioblastoma, undergoing nonglioma brain surgery, or in good health (not recorded which). The chain links TRBV9 with TRBJ2-3, with an unclear D gene assignment. The CDR3 corresponds to CASSATLAGDTQYF. The sequence in DNA is TGTGCCAGCAGCGCCACCCTGGCCGGAGATACGCAGTATTTT.